This T cell receptor beta chain is drawn from a study of T cell responses to AZD1222 COVID-19 vaccine. General observations from the study: In a largely white British group with more females than males, clonal diversity was possibly underestimated. Repertoire sampling was restricted to post-peak T cell response timepoints.

Generated by immunoSEQ multiplex PCR, the TCRdb table keeps only in-frame clones and is missing some. The sample consists of some 140,000 clones, about 90% of them appearing once. The table lists this clone with a count of one. Its antigen is unknown. The CDR3 consists of 13 residues. Germline CDR1 SGHVS, CDR2 FQNEAQ. J was trimmed by 2 bases and V by 6 bases; bases with no gene match: 3. The sample here was peripheral blood, taken on day 0 of AZD1222 vaccination. The receptor was derived from an adult in good health. This rearrangement joins TRBV7-8 to TRBJ1-2; 7 positions agree with TRBD1. This chain's CDR3 is CASSRDRNYGYTF. DNA of the CDR3: TGTGCCAGCAGTCGGGACAGAAACTATGGCTACACCTTC.